The clone carrying this T cell receptor beta chain was found a few times. Its antigen is undetermined. These data originate in a study of post-analysis software for immune sequencing data. Study-level points and caveats: Included in a set of about five TRBV segments more frequent in patients than controls were TRBV5-6, TRBV5-1 and TRBV20-1.

Unique molecular identifiers tagged the TCR beta cDNA libraries. Via MiXCR, TCRdb re-called the PCR reads, giving one row per CDR3 protein. The sample has a few hundred thousand distinct CDR3 sequences, less than 40% seen once. CDR1 LGHDT and CDR2 YNNKEL come from the germline V gene (reference sequence). The CDR3 is made up of 16 amino acids. Trimming pared 1 base from V and 2 bases from J, leaving 14 bases between. The rearrangement links TRBV3-1 to TRBJ2-5, with a tentative D call TRBD1 (6 bases). Material for sequencing was blood. The TCR was taken from a girl aged 5-17 years with multiple sclerosis. The CDR3 spells CASSQGGQFDQETQYF. The CDR3 DNA reads TGTGCCAGCAGCCAAGGCGGACAGTTCGATCAAGAGACCCAGTACTTC.